The following is a TCR beta chain sequence with its context. Its antigen is currently unknown. Per the germline V gene, CDR1 is SGHTA and CDR2 is FQGNSA. This CDR3 is built from 14 residues. The germline V and J ends were trimmed by 4 bases and 4 bases, with 13 bases remaining between them. This entry comes from a study of response to subunit inactivated influenza vaccine. Study results and caveats: Seasonal influenza vaccination, on each occasion, was suggested by the authors to recruit few new T cells.

Each CDR3 protein is one row after TCRdb ran MiXCR on the RT-PCR reads. The profile shows about 500,000 distinct CDR3 sequences, around 7.9% of them singletons. The V gene is TRBV7-2, the J gene TRBJ2-5, with a tentative D call TRBD2 (6 bases). The TCR comes from a man aged 50 to 69 who received an inactivated influenza vaccine. The starting material was PBMCs from blood, obtained around 25 months after vaccination. DNA of the CDR3: TGTGCCAGCAGCTCGGGAGCAATACGAGAGACCCAGTACTTC. This translates into CASSSGAIRETQYF.